This TCR beta chain emerged from a study of OX40 agonist ivuxolimab in advanced cancers. Looking at the study overall: Every 2 weeks, patients received ivuxolimab intravenously, dosed at 0.01 to 10 mg/kg.

TCRdb keeps only in-frame clones here, not all; method: immunoSEQ multiplex PCR. The sample yields around 95,000 clones, roughly 88% seen once. Study-wide results and caveats: Both blood CD4+ and CD8+ T cells showed clonal growth by week 6 at 0.1 to 3.0 mg/kg.

Details on this clone: Its cognate antigen is unknown.

The germline CDR1 and CDR2 sequences are LNHDA and SQIVND (reference sequence). The CDR3 contains 16 residues. The trim removed 3 bases at V and 2 bases at J, leaving 3 bases unmatched. This receptor was taken from an adult with an advanced solid tumor such as melanoma, head and neck, liver or kidney cancer. The sequences come from CD4+ or CD8+ T cells sorted from blood, collected in a trial of the OX40 agonist ivuxolimab. This sequence joins TRBV19 and TRBJ1-5; the match to TRBD1 covers 11 bases. In nucleotides, the CDR3 is TGTGCCAGTAGTATTCAGGGACAGGGGGGCAATCAGCCCCAGCATTTT. Translation gives CASSIQGQGGNQPQHF.